This T cell receptor (beta chain) was observed in a study of post-analysis software for immune sequencing data. Overall study: Included courses were relapsing-remitting and secondary progressive multiple sclerosis; progressive-relapsing multiple sclerosis was also included.

V trimming: 5 bases; J trimming: 8 bases; junction bases outside the gene matches: 8. The CDR3 has 15 amino acids. CDR1 is SGHAT, CDR2 FQNNGV, per germline. The study's findings and limits: Normalized Chao1 diversity in multiple sclerosis patients fell significantly below that of controls. About 5 TRBV segments occurring more often in patients than controls included TRBV5-6, TRBV5-1 and TRBV20-1. Strong co-clustering by F measure linked samples that shared a preparation batch.

Tagging with unique molecular identifiers was a feature of the TCR beta cDNA libraries. It was from roughly 1.1 to 9.2 million T cells that 530,000 or so cDNA molecules came. Via MiXCR, TCRdb re-called the PCR reads, giving one row per CDR3 protein. The sample has 650,000 to 900,000 distinct CDR3 sequences; about half are singletons. This clonotype was counted a few times. Its antigen is undetermined. This receptor was taken from a girl between 5 and 17 years old with multiple sclerosis. The J gene is TRBJ2-1, the V gene TRBV11-2; 11 nucleotides agree with TRBD2. The material sequenced was blood. The CDR3: CASSPGVAGGDEQFF. The CDR3 DNA is TGTGCCAGCAGCCCCGGGGTAGCGGGAGGGGATGAGCAGTTCTTC.